These 27 T cell receptor beta chains share one sample of origin, sequenced in a study of human T cells and chemical hapten exposure (dated by TCRdb to the early 2020s). Read against the paper, the sample's time point label means: healthy volunteer bleed at 6 weeks. Total RNA was extracted from unfractionated whole blood collected in Tempus Blood RNA tubes. The library relied on RACE. The sequencer was a NextSeq 500. TCRdb reprocessed the public reads (quality trimming at Q25 with fastp, clone calling with MiXCR) and kept in-frame beta chains. Rows matching on CDR3 protein sequence are summarized as one entry with the most common DNA and genes. For this sample the table gives about 70,000 distinct CDR3 sequences, of which roughly 6.6% were detected only once. Of the sample, 3% to 3.5% is held by the ten largest clones. Sequencing was performed on whole blood. These receptors all come from a female donor in good health. Some clones in this sample may be carry-over from other donors' samples.

The chain joins TRBV6-1 to TRBJ2-7, with D possibly being TRBD1 (6 bases). The V end lost 3 bases, the J end lost 2 bases, and 11 bases lay between the germline ends. This CDR3 contains 14 residues. The germline V gene has CDR1 MNHNS and CDR2 SASEGT. DNA for the CDR3: TGTGCCAGCAGTGAGACAGGAAAAACCTACGAGCAGTACTTC. Its protein product is CASSETGKTYEQYF.

This clonotype was seen at least ten times. CDR3 in amino acids: CASSIGGRNYGYTF. The CDR3 nucleotides read TGTGCCAGTAGTATCGGCGGGCGAAACTATGGCTACACCTTC. The chain has TRBV19 and TRBJ1-2; D unresolved. The germline V gene encodes CDR1 LNHDA and CDR2 SQIVND (reference sequence). Trimming took 3 bases from V and 2 from J, leaving 10 bases between them. There are 14 residues in the CDR3.

This clonotype has a count of ten or more. The chain employs TRBV28 and TRBJ2-7; no definite D call. There are 16 residues in the CDR3. Germline loops: CDR1 MDHEN, CDR2 SYDVKM. Trimming pared 4 bases from V and 1 base from J, leaving 17 bases between. CDR3 nucleotides: TGTGCCAGCAGTTCCCGTACGGAAGGGCGGTCCTACGAGCAGTACTTC. It codes for CASSSRTEGRSYEQYF.

This clonotype was recorded many times. The chain uses TRBV5-6 and TRBJ1-2; maybe TRBD1 (5 bases). Per germline, CDR1 SGHDT and CDR2 YYEEEE. CDR3 length equals 13 residues. Trimming took off 0 bases at V and 4 bases at J, with 7 bases between the two ends. The DNA for the CDR3 is TGTGCCAGCAGCTTGGAGGGGTTCTATGGCTACACCTTC. This gives the protein CASSLEGFYGYTF.

This clonotype was found many times. The V call is TRBV5-1, the J call TRBJ2-5; D is perhaps TRBD1 (8 bases). This CDR3 contains 15 residues. The V end lost 3 bases, the J end lost 5 bases, and 17 bases lay between the germline ends. CDR1 is SGHRS, CDR2 YFSETQ, per germline. In DNA, the CDR3 is TGCGCCAGCAGCTGGGAGGGACAGGCGCTTGAGACCCAGTACTTC. It specifies CASSWEGQALETQYF.

The CDR3 spells CASSLEGSQYF. CDR3 bases: TGCGCCAGCAGCTTGGAGGGGAGCCAGTACTTC. The rearrangement uses TRBV5-1 and TRBJ2-7; D may correspond to TRBD1 or TRBD2 (5 bases each). Germline values: CDR1 SGHRS, CDR2 YFSETQ. V lost 0 bases, J lost 10 bases, and 8 bases lay in between. The CDR3 covers 11 residues.

At least ten counts were recorded for this clonotype. The chain carries TRBV9 and TRBJ2-2, with 8 bases identical to TRBD2. CDR1 and CDR2 from the germline V gene are SGDLS and YYNGEE. The CDR3 has 17 residues. J gave up 5 bases and V 0 bases, and 9 bases lay outside the gene matches. The CDR3 loop reads CASSVVGAGVGTGELFF. The CDR3 region has the DNA TGTGCCAGCAGCGTAGTAGGAGCGGGAGTCGGTACCGGGGAGCTGTTTTTT.

In its sample, this clonotype was seen many times. The J gene is TRBJ1-1, the V gene TRBV28, with 8 nucleotides matching TRBD1. V shed 8 bases and J 2 bases; nucleotides not matched to a gene: 4. This CDR3 spans 13 amino acids. Germline CDR1 reads MDHEN; CDR2 reads SYDVKM. CDR3 residues: CASWDRKNTEAFF. CDR3 nucleotide sequence: TGTGCCAGCTGGGACAGGAAAAACACTGAAGCTTTCTTT.

There are many counts of this clonotype. This chain uses TRBV25-1 with TRBJ2-7; perhaps TRBD1 as D (6 bases). There are 16 residues in the CDR3. CDR1 and CDR2 from the germline V gene are MGHDK and SYGVNS. Between the trimmed V and J ends, which lost 0 bases and 3 bases, there was a span of 15 bases. The CDR3 loop reads CASSEYKAGVVYEQYF. CDR3 DNA sequence: TGTGCCAGCAGTGAATATAAGGCAGGGGTAGTCTACGAGCAGTACTTC.

This clonotype appeared many times. The chain carries TRBV29-1 and TRBJ1-4, with D hard to call. V lost 4 bases, J lost 4 bases, and 10 bases lay in between. The CDR3 extends over 13 amino acids. The germline CDR1 and CDR2 sequences are SQVTM and ANQGSEA. The CDR3 reads CSVGHRVNEKLFF. CDR3 nucleotide sequence: TGCAGCGTTGGACACCGAGTTAATGAAAAACTGTTTTTT.

In this sample, this clonotype turned up a few times. This chain links TRBV6-2 or TRBV6-3 with TRBJ1-5, with D maybe TRBD1 (6 bases). V was shortened by 6 bases and J by 0 bases, with 15 bases between the two germline ends. From germline, CDR1 is MNHEY and CDR2 SVGEGT. The CDR3 has 16 amino acids. The CDR3 coding sequence is TGTGCCAGCAGAAGTGGGGGCGCAAATAGCAATCAGCCCCAGCATTTT. It is translated as CASRSGGANSNQPQHF.

Written as DNA, the CDR3 is TGTGCCAGCAGCTTACGCCACACTGGGACCCAGCATTTT. Residues: CASSLRHTGTQHF. This chain connects TRBV28 to TRBJ1-5; D is ambiguous. V lost 6 bases and J 11 bases, leaving 17 bases between the germline ends. CDR3 length: 13 residues. CDR1 MDHEN and CDR2 SYDVKM come from the germline V gene.

There are many counts of this clonotype. This rearrangement joins TRBV15 to TRBJ2-7; D is unresolved. V shed 0 bases and J shed 2 bases, with 11 bases lying between them. The CDR3 is made up of 15 amino acids. Germline V gene sequence: CDR1 LNHNV, CDR2 YYDKDF (reference sequence). The CDR3, as DNA: TGTGCCACCAGCAGAGAATACTTTCCAGCCTACGAGCAGTACTTC. Translation gives CATSREYFPAYEQYF.

This clonotype has at least ten counts. The chain recombines TRBV10-3 with TRBJ2-3; the match to TRBD1 covers 11 bases. V was pared by 3 bases and J by 4 bases, with 3 bases of the junction left unmatched. Germline CDR1 is ENHRY and CDR2 is SYGVKD. The length of the CDR3 is 15 residues. The CDR3 DNA follows: TGTGCCATCAGTGATCCGGGACAGGGGGCAGATACGCAGTATTTT. Translation: CAISDPGQGADTQYF.

This clonotype has a count of ten or more. The chain combines TRBV27 with TRBJ1-5, with D tentatively TRBD1 (6 bases). The CDR3 spans 15 residues. Germline assignment: CDR1 MNHEY and CDR2 SMNVEV (reference sequence). Trimming removed 10 bases from V and 5 bases from J, with 21 bases in between. This chain's CDR3 is CATNPTGRVDQPQHF. The CDR3 region has the DNA TGTGCCACCAATCCAACAGGGAGGGTCGATCAGCCCCAGCATTTT.

In its sample, this clonotype was seen a few times. The chain has TRBV29-1 and TRBJ2-1; 8 bases match TRBD2. Germline CDR1 and CDR2: SQVTM and ANQGSEA. CDR3 length: 16 amino acids. The trim removed 7 bases at V and 0 bases at J, leaving 11 bases unmatched. This CDR3 is CSALGLAGNSYNEQFF. Here the CDR3 DNA reads TGCAGCGCTCTCGGCCTAGCGGGCAACTCCTACAATGAGCAGTTCTTC.

This clonotype was detected once. Being one base from a much bigger clone, this may be a read error. The CDR3 nucleotides read TGCAGTGCTAGTCCTGGGTGGGGGAGAAACATTCAGTACTTC. It translates to CSASPGWGRNIQYF. The rearrangement uses TRBV20-1 and TRBJ2-4; D may be TRBD1 or TRBD2 (5 bases each). Germline loops: CDR1 DFQATT, CDR2 SNEGSKA (reference sequence). Trimming removed 3 bases from V and 6 bases from J, with 15 bases in between. The CDR3 contains 14 residues.

This clonotype was seen at least ten times. The chain couples TRBV7-9 to TRBJ2-3; D call uncertain. Germline V lookup: CDR1 SEHNR, CDR2 FQNEAQ (reference sequence). This CDR3 spans 12 amino acids. V was clipped by 3 bases and J by 4 bases, with 5 bases between them. CDR3 DNA: TGTGCCAGCAGCTTCGACGCAGATACGCAGTATTTT. Amino acids: CASSFDADTQYF. The full variable domain, completed using reference TRBV7-9 and TRBJ2-3, is DTGVSQNPRHKITKRGQNVTFRCDPISEHNRLYWYRQTLGQGPEFLTYFQNEAQLEKSRLLSDRFSAERPKGSFSTLEIQRTEQGDSAMYLCASSFDADTQYFGPGTRLTVL.

This clonotype has ten or more counts. The rearrangement joins TRBV4-2 to TRBJ2-7; D might be TRBD1 (7 bases). V was shortened by 0 bases and J by 6 bases, with 21 bases between the two germline ends. The CDR3 spans 17 residues. The germline CDR1 and CDR2 sequences are LGHNA and YNFKEQ. The CDR3 spells CASSQDSETGRFGEQYF. CDR3 bases: TGTGCCAGCAGCCAAGATTCCGAGACAGGGAGGTTCGGCGAGCAGTACTTC.

The table lists this clonotype with many counts. The chain employs TRBV6-5 and TRBJ2-7; 8 nucleotides match TRBD1. The V segment lost 6 bases and the J segment 7 bases; nucleotides outside the gene matches: 11. Germline-derived CDR1 and CDR2 are MNHEY and SVGAGI. This CDR3 is built from 14 residues. CDR3 loop: CASRTGDESGEQYF. CDR3 coding DNA: TGTGCCAGCAGGACAGGGGACGAGTCGGGGGAGCAGTACTTC.

This rearrangement joins TRBV11-3 to TRBJ2-3; 8 bases match TRBD1. V lost 5 bases, J lost 2 bases, and 9 bases stayed unmatched. Germline V CDR1 and CDR2: SGHNT, YENEEA. This CDR3 region has 16 residues. The CDR3 spells CASSPGQGRTTDTQYF. The CDR3 region has the DNA TGTGCCAGCAGCCCCGGACAGGGCCGTACCACAGATACGCAGTATTTT.

This clonotype was picked up a small number of times. This chain uses TRBV2 with TRBJ2-5; 13 nucleotides agree with TRBD2. Germline CDR1 and CDR2: SNHLY and FYNNEI. V lost 4 bases to trimming and J lost 4 bases; unmatched junction nucleotides: 3. This CDR3 has 15 amino acids. As DNA, the CDR3 is TGTGCCAGCAGTGCGGGACTAGCGGGAACAGAGACCCAGTACTTC. Residues: CASSAGLAGTETQYF.

This clonotype was detected ten times or more. The CDR3 DNA reads TGTGCCAGCCTAAAGAACGGTGAGAACACTGAAGCTTTCTTT. Translating it yields CASLKNGENTEAFF. This chain links TRBV16 with TRBJ1-1; D not certain. V gave up 8 bases and J gave up 1 base, with 14 bases separating them. Per the germline V gene, CDR1 is KGHSY and CDR2 is FQNENV. The length of the CDR3 is 14 residues.

This clonotype was seen repeatedly, ten times or more. This chain joins TRBV24-1 and TRBJ2-3; D gene uncertain. Trimming removed 3 bases from V and 2 bases from J, with 11 bases in between. This CDR3 comprises 15 residues. Germline values: CDR1 KGHDR, CDR2 SFDVKD. Here the CDR3 DNA reads TGTGCCACCAGTGATCCGACCGGATTCACAGATACGCAGTATTTT. Its protein is CATSDPTGFTDTQYF.

The chain couples TRBV3-1 to TRBJ2-7; D ambiguous. Trimming pared 1 base from V and 9 bases from J, leaving 10 bases between. The CDR3 loop spans 12 amino acids. Germline lookup yields CDR1 LGHDT and CDR2 YNNKEL (reference sequence). CDR3 loop: CASSQGLERQYF. CDR3 bases: TGTGCCAGCAGCCAAGGGCTGGAAAGGCAGTACTTC.

This clonotype was recorded at least ten times. This chain uses TRBV2 with TRBJ1-5, with 9 bases lining up with TRBD1. V lost 6 bases and J lost 0; bases outside the gene matches: 6. CDR1 is SNHLY, CDR2 FYNNEI, per germline. The CDR3 is 16 residues long. This CDR3 reads CASRGQGMGSNQPQHF. The CDR3 nucleotides read TGTGCCAGCAGGGGACAGGGTATGGGTAGCAATCAGCCCCAGCATTTT.

This chain connects TRBV6-2 or TRBV6-3 to TRBJ2-5; TRBD1 is a possible D gene (5 bases). The CDR3 spans 13 residues. Per germline, CDR1 MNHEY and CDR2 SVGEGT. Deletions cut 7 bases from V and 1 base from J, with 10 bases between. CDR3 coding DNA: TGTGCCAGCAACCAGGGTGCCCAAGAGACCCAGTACTTC. Translating gives CASNQGAQETQYF.